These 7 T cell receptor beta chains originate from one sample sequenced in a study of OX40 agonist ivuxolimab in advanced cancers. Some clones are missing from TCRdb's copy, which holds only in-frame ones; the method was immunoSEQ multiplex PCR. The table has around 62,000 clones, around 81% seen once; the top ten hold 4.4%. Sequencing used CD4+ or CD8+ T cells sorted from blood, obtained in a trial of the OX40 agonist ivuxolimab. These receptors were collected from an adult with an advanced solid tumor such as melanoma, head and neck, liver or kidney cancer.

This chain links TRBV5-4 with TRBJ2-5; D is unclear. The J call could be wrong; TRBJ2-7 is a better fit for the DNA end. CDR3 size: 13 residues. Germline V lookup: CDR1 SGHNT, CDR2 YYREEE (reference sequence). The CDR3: CASSFFVTGEQYF. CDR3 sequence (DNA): TGTGCCAGCAGCTTTTTTGTAACGGGCGAGCAGTACTTC.

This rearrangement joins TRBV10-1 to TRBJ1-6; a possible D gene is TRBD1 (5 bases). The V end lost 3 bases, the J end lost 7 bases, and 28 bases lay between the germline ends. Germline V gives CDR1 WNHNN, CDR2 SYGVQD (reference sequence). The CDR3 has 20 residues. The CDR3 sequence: CASSDGGAFQATEPNSPLHF. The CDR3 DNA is TGCGCCAGCAGTGATGGTGGGGCATTTCAGGCGACAGAGCCGAATTCACCCCTCCACTTT.

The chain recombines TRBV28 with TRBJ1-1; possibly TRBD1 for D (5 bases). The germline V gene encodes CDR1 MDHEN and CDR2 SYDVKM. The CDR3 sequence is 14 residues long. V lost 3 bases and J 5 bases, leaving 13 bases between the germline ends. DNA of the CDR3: TGTGCCAGCAGTTTGTCTTCAGGGATGACTGAAGCTTTCTTT. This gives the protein CASSLSSGMTEAFF.

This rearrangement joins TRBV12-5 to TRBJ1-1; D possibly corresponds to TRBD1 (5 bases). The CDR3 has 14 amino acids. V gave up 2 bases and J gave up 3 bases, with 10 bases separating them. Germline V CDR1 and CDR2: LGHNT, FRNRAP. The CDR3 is CASGLTPGDTEAFF. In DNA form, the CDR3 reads TGTGCTAGTGGTTTGACCCCGGGGGACACTGAAGCTTTCTTT.

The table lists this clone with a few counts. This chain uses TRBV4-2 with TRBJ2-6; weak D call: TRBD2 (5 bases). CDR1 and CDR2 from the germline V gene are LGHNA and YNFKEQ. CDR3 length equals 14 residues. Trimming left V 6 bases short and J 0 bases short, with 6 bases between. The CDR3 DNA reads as TGTGCCAGCAGGGGAGCCTCTGGGGCCAACGTCCTGACTTTC. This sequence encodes CASRGASGANVLTF.

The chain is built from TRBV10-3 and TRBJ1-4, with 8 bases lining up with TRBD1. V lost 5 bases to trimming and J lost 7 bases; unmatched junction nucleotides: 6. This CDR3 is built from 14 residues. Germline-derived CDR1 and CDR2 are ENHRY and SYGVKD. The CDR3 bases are TGTGCCATCAGTAGACAGGGGTCTGGTGAAAAACTGTTTTTT. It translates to CAISRQGSGEKLFF.

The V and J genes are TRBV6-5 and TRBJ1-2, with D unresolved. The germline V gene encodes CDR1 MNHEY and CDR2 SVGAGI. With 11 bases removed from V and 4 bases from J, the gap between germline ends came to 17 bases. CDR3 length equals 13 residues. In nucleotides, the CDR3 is TGTGCCTGTTCGGTGTCCGAGGGCTATGGCTACACCTTC. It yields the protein CACSVSEGYGYTF.